These 5 T cell receptor beta chains originate from one sample sequenced in a study of blood T cell repertoires in COVID-19. The data were produced by immunoSEQ multiplex PCR, yet TCRdb's version contains in-frame clones alone and is incomplete. The data show approximately 360,000 clones, 70% to 90% seen once. What was sequenced was PBMCs or T cells enriched from blood (not recorded which). These receptors originate from a woman in her thirties with acute COVID-19.

This clone was seen a single time. The chain has TRBV2 and TRBJ2-7; 12 bases align to TRBD2. The CDR3 sequence is 15 residues long. V dropped 5 bases and J dropped 12; count of bases not matched to a gene: 14. Germline loops: CDR1 SNHLY, CDR2 FYNNEI. The DNA of the CDR3 is TGTGCCAGCAGTCCAACTACTAGCGGGGGGCGCCGTCGGTACTTC. Translating it yields CASSPTTSGGRRRYF.

The J gene is TRBJ1-2, the V gene TRBV15; 9 bases fit TRBD1. The CDR3 sequence is 15 residues long. CDR1 is LNHNV and CDR2 is YYDKDF in the germline V gene (reference sequence). V shed 2 bases, J shed 7 bases, and the junction held 8 bases outside the gene matches. Written as DNA, the CDR3 is TGTGCCACCAGCAGAAAAGGGACAGGGACCTTTGGCTACACCTTC. It encodes CATSRKGTGTFGYTF. Drawing the rest from reference TRBV15 and TRBJ1-2, the complete variable domain is DAMVIQNPRYQVTQFGKPVTLSCSQTLNHNVMYWYQQKSSQAPKLLFHYYDKDFNNEADTPDNFQSRRPNTSFCFLDIRSPGLGDTAMYLCATSRKGTGTFGYTFGSGTRLTVV.

This clone was observed a handful of times. V gene TRBV5-1 combines with J gene TRBJ1-4, with D tentatively TRBD1 (5 bases). The length of the CDR3 is 14 residues. Trimming shortened V by 4 bases and J by 7 bases, and 14 bases separated the two germline ends. The germline gives CDR1 SGHRS, CDR2 YFSETQ. The CDR3 nucleotides are TGCGCCAGCAGCCAGGGTAATGAAGGTGAAAAACTGTTTTTT. It encodes CASSQGNEGEKLFF.

The chain is built from TRBV27 and TRBJ1-5, with D perhaps matching TRBD1 (5 bases). The V and J ends lost 5 bases and 3 bases respectively, with 11 bases between them. Germline lookup yields CDR1 MNHEY and CDR2 SMNVEV (reference sequence). The CDR3 sequence is 14 residues long. CDR3 region: CASSAKGSNQPQHF. As DNA, the CDR3 is TGTGCCAGCAGTGCCAAGGGGTCCAATCAGCCCCAGCATTTT.

This clone was seen just once. This chain links TRBV6-6 with TRBJ1-2, with D perhaps matching TRBD1 (5 bases). Trimming pared 0 bases from V and 13 bases from J, leaving 15 bases between. CDR1 is MNHNY, CDR2 SVGAGI, per germline (reference sequence). There are 13 residues in the CDR3. CDR3 protein: CASSYSRVAGCTF. The DNA of the CDR3 is TGTGCCAGCAGTTACTCACGAGTCGCAGGGTGCACCTTC.